This TCR beta chain originates from a study of blood T cell repertoires in COVID-19. Across the study: Acute-phase and convalescent COVID-19 samples originated in the United States, Italy and Spain. Nucleic acid was either cDNA or gDNA, and it came from T cells, B-cell-depleted T cells, or PBMCs.

The count of this clone is one. Looked up from germline, CDR1 is LGHDT and CDR2 is YNNKEL (reference sequence). The trim removed 3 bases at V and 4 bases at J, leaving 3 bases unmatched. This CDR3 has 15 amino acids. Per the study methods: Amplification of reference gene primers was used by the study to estimate nucleated cell counts. Here immunoSEQ multiplex PCR was the method, and the copy in TCRdb shows in-frame clones only, minus some. Clonal size and the V and J genes are those of that table, whereas D and trimming came from the DNA. The sample lists nearly 90,000 clones; 55% to 75% were seen once.

Sequenced material: peripheral blood. This TCR derives from a woman older than 75 with acute or convalescent COVID-19. The chain recombines TRBV3-1 (or the pseudogene TRBV3-2) with TRBJ1-1; 12 bases are a match to TRBD1. CDR3 nucleotide sequence: TGTGCCAGCAGCCAGAGGGACAGGGGGCCCACTGAAGCTTTCTTT. The encoded protein is CASSQRDRGPTEAFF.